This T cell receptor (beta chain) was sequenced for a study of blood T cell repertoires in COVID-19. Whole-study context: The origin of the acute and convalescent COVID-19 samples was the United States, Italy and Spain. The cDNA or gDNA used as material had been derived from T cells, B-cell-depleted T cells, or PBMCs.

Authors' data handling: By means of reference gene primer amplification, nucleated cell counts were estimated. Sequencing used immunoSEQ multiplex PCR; TCRdb keeps in-frame clones, though not all of them. V and J calls and clone size are those listed in that table; D and trimming were worked out from the DNA. The sample yields roughly 170,000 clones, approximately 87% seen once. This CDR3 has 18 amino acids. The germline CDR1 and CDR2 sequences are LNHDA and SQIVND (reference sequence). With V trimmed by 6 bases and J by 2 bases, 19 bases remained unmatched. The chain employs TRBV19 and TRBJ2-7, with 7 nucleotides matching TRBD1. The receptor's source is a man in his 70s with active or convalescent COVID-19. Sequencing was performed on peripheral blood. The CDR3 region is CASSRGPTSGTATYEQYF. The CDR3 DNA is TGTGCCAGTAGCAGGGGTCCCACCTCCGGGACAGCAACCTACGAGCAGTACTTC.